This TCR beta chain was recovered during a study of T cells expressing NK-cell markers. Details on this clonotype: Its antigen is undetermined.

TCR beta libraries carry UMIs added by 5'RACE template switching. TCRdb derives one entry per CDR3 protein from the 5' RACE reads, leaving out DNA. The sample features about 430,000 distinct CDR3 sequences, with almost 1.5% in its top ten. Study findings and constraints: Clones of NKG2C+ T cells that had expanded were of unclear HCMV specificity.

What was sequenced was blood T cells: a sorted CD56 or NKG2C T cell subset, CD4+ or CD8+ T cells, or bulk PBMC T cells (not recorded which). The origin of this receptor is a woman in her 50s in good health.

The CDR3 spells CASRGVQRNEKLFF. The rearrangement links TRBV14 to TRBJ1-4. Per germline, CDR1 SGHDN and CDR2 FVKESK. This CDR3 is built from 14 residues. The entire variable domain, with the rest obtained from reference TRBV14 and TRBJ1-4, is as follows: EAGVTQFPSHSVIEKGQTVTLRCDPISGHDNLYWYRRVMGKEIKFLLHFVKESKQDESGMPNNRFLAERTGGTYSTLKVQPAELEDSGVYFCASRGVQRNEKLFFGSGTQLSVL.